This TCR beta chain was retrieved from a study of CD8+ T cells in alopecia areata. The treatment is: oral pan-JAK inhibitor, 5-10 mg twice daily. From PBMCs, CD4+ and CD8+ T cells were sorted. Notes on this clone: Its antigen is undetermined.

Broader study findings: Among the cells sequenced in scalp samples are also the resident alphabeta T cells of normal skin. Scalp and blood retained many expanded lesional clones during tofacitinib.

As the sequencing template, cDNA was produced by extracting RNA and reverse transcribing it. The data were produced by immunoSEQ multiplex PCR, yet TCRdb's version contains in-frame clones alone and is incomplete. The top ten hold roughly 0.5% of the sample, which has about 120,000 clones, more than 45% seen once. CDR3 length: 15 residues. V was pared by 0 bases and J by 5 bases, with 10 bases between. Germline V gene data show CDR1 as LNHNV and CDR2 as YYDKDF (reference sequence). J is TRBJ1-4 and V is TRBV15; no clear D. The sequence was collected from a human donor with alopecia areata. Sequenced material: CD4+ T cells sorted from blood, taken at week 4, from a patient treated with tofacitinib. The CDR3 DNA reads as TGTGCCACCAGCAGAGACGGGCGATCAAATGAAAAACTGTTTTTT. Translated, it gives CATSRDGRSNEKLFF.